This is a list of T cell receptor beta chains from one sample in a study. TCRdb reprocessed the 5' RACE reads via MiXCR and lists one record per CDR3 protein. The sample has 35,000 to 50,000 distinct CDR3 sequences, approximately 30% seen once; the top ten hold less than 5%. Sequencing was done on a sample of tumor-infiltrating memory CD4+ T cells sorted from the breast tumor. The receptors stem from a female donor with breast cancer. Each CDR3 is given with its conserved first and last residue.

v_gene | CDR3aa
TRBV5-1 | CASSLQPGVQETQYF
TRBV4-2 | CASSSRWGDTQYF
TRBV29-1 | CSVEGSGIMNTEAFF
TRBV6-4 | CASQQDRGHTGELFF
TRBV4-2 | CASSQDSRVSNLHEQYF
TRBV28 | CASERGNQPQHF
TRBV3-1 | CASGQAQGQETQYF
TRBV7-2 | CASRSGIGNEKLFF
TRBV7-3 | CASSLQGADEKLFF
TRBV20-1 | CSARNRGGSLSHIQYF
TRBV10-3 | CAADDNNQPQHF
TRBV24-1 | CATSDPDAREETQYF
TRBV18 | CASSPWRADTEAFF
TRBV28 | CASNSGRSGQETQYF
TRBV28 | CASSRAPAQYF
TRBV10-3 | CAISETTYGYTF
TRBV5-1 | CASRRRGAGARDTQYF
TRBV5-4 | CASSSGTDTDTQYF
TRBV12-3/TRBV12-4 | CASSPEGLAGPYRQETQYF
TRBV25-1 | CASSEFGSNYEQYF
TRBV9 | CASSLSGSGEGVEQFF
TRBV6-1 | CASKAGGGPDTQYF
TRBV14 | CASSQGMVHSETQYF
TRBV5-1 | CASSLIVNTGELFF
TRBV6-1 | CASSDGTGIWGELFF
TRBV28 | CASSSIIARAGTEAFF
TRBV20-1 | CSDRDHNGRVSPLHF
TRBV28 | CASSRGVTPLHF
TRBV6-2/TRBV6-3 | CASLSGSSYEQYF
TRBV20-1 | CSARVTSGRSANEQFF
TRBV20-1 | CSARVGLPSSYEQYF
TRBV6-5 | CASSYRRHLYGQYF
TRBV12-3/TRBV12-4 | CASSWARDPLFF
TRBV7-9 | CASELQGGSYNEQFF
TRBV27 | CASSLGSGGYNEQFF
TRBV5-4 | CASSEAQGAPRDTQYF
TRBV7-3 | CASSLSPIPLNEQYF
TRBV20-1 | CSARGQLYGYTF
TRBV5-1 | CASSLVSYRQVGSEQYF
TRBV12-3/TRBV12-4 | CASSYLGETQYF
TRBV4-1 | CASSFRELSGNTIYF
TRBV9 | CASSSLSRDDEQFF
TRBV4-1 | CASSQDSARLGEKLFF
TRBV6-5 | CASSRDRRYGYTF
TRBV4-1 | CASSATGTGNYEQYF